This TCR beta chain was identified in a study of T cells expressing NK-cell markers. Study details: It was from sorted CD3+CD56+NKG2C+, CD3+CD56+NKG2C- and CD3+CD56-NKG2C+ T cells that TCR beta repertoires came. Notes on the study in general: Once again these clonotypes came out on top in the CD3+CD56-NKG2C+ fraction of a few donors. Whether expanded NKG2C+ T cell clones recognized HCMV stayed uncertain.

TCRdb re-called the 5' RACE reads; every CDR3 protein appears as one record, without DNA. Recorded for this sample: 200,000 to 300,000 distinct CDR3 sequences. Concerning this clonotype: The antigen is not known.

The source is a man aged 18 to 29 in good health. Sequenced sample: blood T cells: a sorted CD56 or NKG2C T cell subset, CD4+ or CD8+ T cells, or bulk PBMC T cells (not recorded which).

The CDR3: CASSPGLAAWGDEQFF. This chain links TRBV6-5 with TRBJ2-1; absent DNA, TCRdb's TRBD1 call cannot be checked. This CDR3 contains 16 residues. Per germline, CDR1 MNHEY and CDR2 SVGAGI.